The 5 T cell receptor beta chains in this list originate from one sample, sequenced in a study of cytomegalovirus exposure and HLA in healthy donors. 60 Vbeta and 13 Jbeta primers were used in PCR. Measured with immunoSEQ multiplex PCR; TCRdb has only the in-frame clones, and not every one. The repertoire includes some 110,000 clones, 9.5% of them detected once, and 2.5% to 3.5% sits in the top ten. The sequenced sample was PBMCs. Every receptor here comes from a man aged 30 to 39 in good health and CMV-seronegative.

This clone is medium-sized within its sample. The sample has other DNA sequences that encode this CDR3 too. This sequence joins TRBV6-1 and TRBJ2-1; TRBD2 matches 9 bases. The V gene end was trimmed by 2 bases and the J gene end by 1 base; junction bases not matched to a gene: 0. CDR3 size: 15 residues. Germline CDR1 reads MNHNS; CDR2 reads SASEGT. The CDR3 DNA sequence: TGTGCCAGCAGTGAACTAGCGGGATCCTACAATGAGCAGTTCTTC. Translating gives CASSELAGSYNEQFF.

The chain carries TRBV5-4 and TRBJ2-5, with D maybe TRBD2 (5 bases). This CDR3 is built from 14 residues. The germline CDR1 and CDR2 sequences are SGHNT and YYREEE (reference sequence). V was pared by 0 bases and J by 5 bases, with 11 bases between. The CDR3 DNA reads TGTGCCAGCAGCTTGGTTCTAGAGCGGGAGACCCAGTACTTC. Translation: CASSLVLERETQYF.

This clone was detected a few times. This chain uses TRBV19 with TRBJ1-1; D may be TRBD1 (5 bases). CDR1 is LNHDA, CDR2 SQIVND, per germline (reference sequence). The V end lost 5 bases, the J end lost 2 bases, and 12 bases lay between the germline ends. CDR3 size: 14 residues. The CDR3 loop reads CASSPQTANTEAFF. The CDR3 DNA reads TGTGCCAGTAGTCCACAGACAGCAAACACTGAAGCTTTCTTT.

V gene TRBV4-1 combines with J gene TRBJ2-1; the match to TRBD1 covers 8 bases. V lost 6 bases to trimming and J lost 2 bases; unmatched junction nucleotides: 6. Germline V CDR1 and CDR2: MGHRA, YSYEKL. The CDR3 consists of 15 residues. The CDR3 DNA is TGCGCCAGCAGTCCCGGCAGGGGGCCCTACAATGAGCAGTTCTTC. This sequence encodes CASSPGRGPYNEQFF.

The rearrangement joins TRBV10-3 to TRBJ1-1; D possibly corresponds to TRBD1 (6 bases). The CDR3 spans 15 residues. The V gene's germline CDR1 is ENHRY and CDR2 SYGVKD. V lost 2 bases and J lost 1, with 11 bases in between. This chain's CDR3 is CAISEGQGGNTEAFF. The CDR3 DNA follows: TGTGCCATCAGTGAGGGACAAGGGGGGAACACTGAAGCTTTCTTT.